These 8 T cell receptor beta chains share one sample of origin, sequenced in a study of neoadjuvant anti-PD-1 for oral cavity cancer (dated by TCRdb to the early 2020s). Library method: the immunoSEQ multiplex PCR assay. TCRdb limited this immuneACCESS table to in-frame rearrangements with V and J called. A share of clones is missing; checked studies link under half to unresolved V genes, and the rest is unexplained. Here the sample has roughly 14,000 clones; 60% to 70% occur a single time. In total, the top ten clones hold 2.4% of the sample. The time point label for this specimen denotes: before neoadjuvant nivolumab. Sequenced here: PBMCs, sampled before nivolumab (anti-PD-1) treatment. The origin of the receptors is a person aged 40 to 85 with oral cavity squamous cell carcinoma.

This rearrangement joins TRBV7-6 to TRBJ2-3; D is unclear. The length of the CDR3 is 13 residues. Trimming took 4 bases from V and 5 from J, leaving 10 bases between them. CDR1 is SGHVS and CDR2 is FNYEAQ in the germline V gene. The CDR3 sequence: CASSSINGDTQYF. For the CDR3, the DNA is TGTGCCAGCAGCTCAATTAATGGAGATACGCAGTATTTT.

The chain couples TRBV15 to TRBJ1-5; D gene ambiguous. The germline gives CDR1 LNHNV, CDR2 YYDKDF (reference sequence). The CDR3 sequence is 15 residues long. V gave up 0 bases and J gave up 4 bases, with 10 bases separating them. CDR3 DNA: TGTGCCACCAGCAGAGATCAGAGACCTAATCAGCCCCAGCATTTT. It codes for CATSRDQRPNQPQHF.

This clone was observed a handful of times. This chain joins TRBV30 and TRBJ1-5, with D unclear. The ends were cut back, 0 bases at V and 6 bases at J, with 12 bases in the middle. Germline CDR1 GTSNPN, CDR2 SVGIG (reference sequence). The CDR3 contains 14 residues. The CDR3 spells CAWSVALNSQPQHF. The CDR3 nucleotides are TGTGCCTGGAGTGTAGCACTGAATAGTCAGCCCCAGCATTTT.

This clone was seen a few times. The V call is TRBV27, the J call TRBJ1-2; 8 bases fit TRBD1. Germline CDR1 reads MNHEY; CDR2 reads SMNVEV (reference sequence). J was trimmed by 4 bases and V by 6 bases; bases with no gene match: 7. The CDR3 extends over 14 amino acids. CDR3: CASSRGQGGYGYTF. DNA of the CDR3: TGTGCCAGCAGCCGAGGACAGGGAGGCTATGGCTACACCTTC.

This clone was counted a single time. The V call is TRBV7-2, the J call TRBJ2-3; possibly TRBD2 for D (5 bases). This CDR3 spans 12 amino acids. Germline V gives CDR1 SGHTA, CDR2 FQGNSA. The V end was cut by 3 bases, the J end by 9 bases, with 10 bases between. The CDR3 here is CASSLGGGTQYF. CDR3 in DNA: TGTGCCAGCAGCTTGGGTGGCGGGACGCAGTATTTT.

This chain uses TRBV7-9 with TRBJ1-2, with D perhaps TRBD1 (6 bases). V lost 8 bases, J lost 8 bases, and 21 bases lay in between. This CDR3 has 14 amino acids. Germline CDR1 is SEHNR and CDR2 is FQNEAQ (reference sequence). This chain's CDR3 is CASAITGKVNGYTF. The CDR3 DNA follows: TGTGCCAGCGCAATTACAGGGAAAGTTAACGGCTACACCTTC.

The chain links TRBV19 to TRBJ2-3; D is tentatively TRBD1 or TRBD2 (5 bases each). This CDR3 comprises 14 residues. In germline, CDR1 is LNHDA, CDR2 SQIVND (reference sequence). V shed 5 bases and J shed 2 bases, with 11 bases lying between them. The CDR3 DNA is TGTGCCAGTAGTCTCGGGGCCCTCACAGATACGCAGTATTTT. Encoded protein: CASSLGALTDTQYF. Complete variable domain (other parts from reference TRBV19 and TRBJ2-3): DGGITQSPKYLFRKEGQNVTLSCEQNLNHDAMYWYRQDPGQGLRLIYYSQIVNDFQKGDIAEGYSVSREKKESFPLTVTSAQKNPTAFYLCASSLGALTDTQYFGPGTRLTVL.

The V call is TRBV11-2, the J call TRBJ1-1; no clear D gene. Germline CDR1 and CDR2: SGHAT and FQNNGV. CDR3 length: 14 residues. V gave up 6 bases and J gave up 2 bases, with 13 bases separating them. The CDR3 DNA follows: TGTGCCAGCAGTCAACAGTTCTCTAACACTGAAGCTTTCTTT. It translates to CASSQQFSNTEAFF.